The sequence of this T cell receptor (beta chain) was determined in a study of blood T cells in healthy people across ages. Study overall: The template switching approach captured approximately one barcoded beta molecule for every two T cells.

Deletions cut 2 bases from V and 3 bases from J, with 11 bases between. This CDR3 comprises 14 residues. The germline V gene encodes CDR1 SGHRS and CDR2 YFSETQ. Together with a sample-barcoded 5' primer, a J-beta primer mix was included in a second PCR lasting roughly 6 to 12 cycles. A 12-random-nucleotide template-switch adaptor tagged each cDNA molecule. From the 5' RACE reads, TCRdb called clonotypes with MiXCR, one entry per CDR3 protein. The table lists approximately 780,000 distinct CDR3 sequences, 20% to 30% of them singletons. This clonotype has more than one count but fewer than ten. The individuals who served as donors were healthy Caucasians living in Russia, aged about 6 to 90. Total RNA, at least 6 micrograms per sample, came from PBMCs. This sample also belongs to another study, concerning T cells of mothers and their children.

The chain is built from TRBV5-1 and TRBJ1-1; D possibly corresponds to TRBD1 (6 bases). This clonotype originated in a boy younger than 18 in good health. Input material: blood. The CDR3 loop is CASSFGGADTEAFF. The DNA of the CDR3 is TGCGCCAGCAGCTTCGGGGGCGCCGACACTGAAGCTTTCTTT.